One and the same sample provided the 8 T cell receptor beta chains below, sequenced in a study of cytomegalovirus exposure and HLA in healthy donors. Only in-frame clones appear in the TCRdb table, and some are missing; sequencing was by immunoSEQ multiplex PCR. The sample lists some 170,000 clones, just under 90% occurring once. Material: PBMCs. These receptor sequences come from a woman under 40 in good health and CMV-seronegative.

The gene calls are TRBV7-9 and TRBJ1-1; a weak D match, TRBD1 (6 bases). Germline V gives CDR1 SEHNR, CDR2 FQNEAQ (reference sequence). This CDR3 spans 15 amino acids. Trimming removed 1 base from V and 9 bases from J, with 18 bases in between. CDR3 amino acids: CASSLEVTAGDKAFF. As DNA, the CDR3 is TGTGCCAGCAGCTTAGAGGTTACGGCAGGGGATAAAGCTTTCTTT.

The rearrangement joins TRBV29-1 to TRBJ2-3, with a possible D match to TRBD1 (6 bases). Germline CDR1 and CDR2: SQVTM and ANQGSEA. There are 14 residues in the CDR3. V shed 4 bases and J shed 2 bases, with 13 bases lying between them. The CDR3 sequence: CSVGQALNTDTQYF. In DNA, the CDR3 is TGCAGCGTTGGACAGGCCCTTAACACAGATACGCAGTATTTT.

The V gene is TRBV9, the J gene TRBJ2-3; a weak D match, TRBD2 (5 bases). The CDR3 runs 13 residues. The V gene lost 2 bases and the J gene lost 2 bases, with 6 bases spanning the gap. Germline V CDR1 and CDR2: SGDLS, YYNGEE. CDR3 nucleotide sequence: TGTGCCAGCAGCGTCCTAGCCACAGATACGCAGTATTTT. It translates to CASSVLATDTQYF.

The gene calls are TRBV27 and TRBJ1-2; 8 bases line up with TRBD1. The CDR3 is 15 amino acids. Germline CDR1 and CDR2: MNHEY and SMNVEV (reference sequence). Losses at the gene ends were 0 bases for V and 6 bases for J; bases not matched to a gene: 6. The CDR3 is CASSLSPSGGDGYTF. The CDR3 nucleotides are TGTGCCAGCAGTTTATCGCCCTCAGGGGGCGATGGCTACACCTTC.

The V gene is TRBV5-1, the J gene TRBJ1-1; possible D gene TRBD1, 6 bases. CDR1 and CDR2 (germline): SGHRS, YFSETQ. With 7 bases removed from V and 8 bases from J, the gap between germline ends came to 21 bases. This CDR3 comprises 14 residues. CDR3 sequence (DNA): TGCGCCAGCGGCAAGGGGACAAGGAAGAGCGAAGCTTTCTTT. Translation: CASGKGTRKSEAFF.

This clone has only one observation. The chain recombines TRBV19 with TRBJ2-1, with 9 bases matching TRBD2. This CDR3 is 14 amino acids long. CDR1 and CDR2 (germline): LNHDA, SQIVND (reference sequence). V dropped 8 bases and J dropped 7; count of bases not matched to a gene: 9. The CDR3 loop is CASGSAGGLNEQFF. As DNA, the CDR3 is TGTGCCAGTGGTAGTGCGGGGGGGCTTAATGAGCAGTTCTTC.

The CDR3: CASSQANTGAKNIQYF. The CDR3 region has the DNA TGCGCCAGCAGCCAAGCAAACACGGGGGCCAAAAACATTCAGTACTTC. The chain carries TRBV4-1 and TRBJ2-4; a weak D match, TRBD2 (5 bases). The CDR3 contains 16 residues. Per germline, CDR1 MGHRA and CDR2 YSYEKL. Trimming shortened V by 1 base and J by 1 base, and 11 bases separated the two germline ends.

The V call is TRBV29-1, the J call TRBJ1-1; D ambiguous. V lost 7 bases and J 4 bases, leaving 16 bases between the germline ends. The CDR3 contains 13 residues. Per germline, CDR1 SQVTM and CDR2 ANQGSEA. The CDR3 DNA sequence: TGCAGCGGTAGCTTAGGAGAAGGCACTGAAGCTTTCTTT. Translated: CSGSLGEGTEAFF. The full variable domain, rest sourced from reference TRBV29-1 and TRBJ1-1, is SAVISQKPSRDICQRGTSLTIQCQVDSQVTMMFWYRQQPGQSLTLIATANQGSEATYESGFVIDKFPISRPNLTFSTLTVSNMSPEDSSIYLCSGSLGEGTEAFFGQGTRLTVV.